The 24 T cell receptor beta chains presented below share a single source sample, sequenced in a study of tumor and adjacent non-tumor tissue in lung cancer. Three rounds of nested PCR, following a modified ARM-PCR protocol, produced the TCRbeta library. TCRdb recomputed calls from the multiplex PCR reads with MiXCR, one row per CDR3 protein. The table records under 150,000 distinct CDR3 sequences, 66% of them present only once. The template was RNA from unsorted bulk tissue. The sequencing input was lung tumor tissue. These receptors were collected from a man in his thirties or forties with non-small cell lung cancer.

To note about this clonotype: With a much larger clone just one base away, this may be a read error. CDR3 DNA: TGTGCCAGCGGTCCCTGGGGGTTGGGAAATGAGCAGTTCTTC. This translates into CASGPWGLGNEQFF. V and J are TRBV6-1 and TRBJ2-1; D may correspond to TRBD1 or TRBD2 (5 bases each). CDR3 length: 14 amino acids. Trimming pared 8 bases from V and 7 bases from J, leaving 18 bases between. Germline V gene lookup returns CDR1 MNHNS and CDR2 SASEGT.

Concerning this clonotype itself: A much larger clone sits a single nucleotide away, making a read error possible. J is TRBJ2-3 and V is TRBV20-1; 7 positions match TRBD1. The V and J ends lost 6 bases and 3 bases, in that order; junction bases with no gene match: 3. The CDR3 consists of 12 residues. Looked up from germline, CDR1 is DFQATT and CDR2 is SNEGSKA (reference sequence). The CDR3 sequence is CSARGPTDTQYF. DNA for the CDR3: TGCAGTGCGAGGGGGCCGACAGATACGCAGTATTTT.

Details on this clonotype: The conserved final phenylalanine or tryptophan is absent from the CDR3, which likely points to a read error. This chain links TRBV20-1 with TRBJ2-1; TRBD2 aligns across 12 bases. The CDR3 extends over 15 amino acids. Germline assignment: CDR1 DFQATT and CDR2 SNEGSKA (reference sequence). Trimming removed 5 bases from V and 8 bases from J; junction bases left unmatched: 10. The CDR3 spells CSARTSGRLFDEQFS. DNA for the CDR3: TGCAGTGCTCGCACTAGCGGGAGGCTCTTCGATGAGCAGTTCTCC.

The table lists this clonotype with many counts. The V and J genes are TRBV20-1 and TRBJ2-3, with D perhaps matching TRBD1 or TRBD2 (5 bases each). The CDR3 length is 18 residues. V lost 0 bases to trimming and J lost 2 bases, with 21 bases between them. Germline V gene data show CDR1 as DFQATT and CDR2 as SNEGSKA (reference sequence). CDR3 sequence: CSARDHTPTGTTTDTQYF. Written as DNA, the CDR3 is TGCAGTGCTAGAGACCATACTCCGACGGGGACCACCACAGATACGCAGTATTTT.

This clonotype was seen at least ten times. V and J are TRBV20-1 and TRBJ1-5; unclear D gene. This CDR3 is 12 amino acids long. Germline assignment: CDR1 DFQATT and CDR2 SNEGSKA (reference sequence). V was trimmed by 5 bases and J by 0 bases, leaving 5 bases between them. CDR3 DNA: TGCAGTGCTGCCTATAGCAATCAGCCCCAGCATTTT. Protein: CSAAYSNQPQHF.

This chain joins TRBV4-2 and TRBJ2-3; 10 positions agree with TRBD2. CDR3 size: 16 residues. V shed 7 bases and J 4 bases; nucleotides not matched to a gene: 11. The germline V gene has CDR1 LGHNA and CDR2 YNFKEQ. This CDR3 reads CASNPESSGGSDTQYF. The CDR3 nucleotides are TGTGCCAGCAACCCGGAATCTAGCGGGGGTTCAGATACGCAGTATTTT.

Details on this clonotype: Just one base apart from a much larger clone, this may be a read error. The chain couples TRBV12-5 to TRBJ1-6; TRBD1 matches 10 bases. The germline gives CDR1 LGHNT, CDR2 FRNRAP. This CDR3 comprises 14 residues. For the CDR3, the DNA is TGTGCTAGCTCCGGGACAGGGGTATGGTCACTCCTCCACTTT. Translated: CASSGTGVWSLLHF.

This clonotype was found a few times. The conserved phenylalanine or tryptophan normally closing the CDR3 is absent here, so this likely arose from a read error. The V call is TRBV12-3 or TRBV12-4, the J call TRBJ1-4; TRBD1 is a possible D gene (5 bases). V was trimmed by 8 bases and J by 5 bases, leaving 15 bases between them. The CDR3 contains 14 residues. As DNA, the CDR3 is TGTGCCAGCTGTAAGGGGAGCCGGAATGAAAAACTGTTTCTT. Protein: CASCKGSRNEKLFL.

This clonotype has a handful of counts. The J gene is TRBJ2-6, the V gene TRBV12-3 or TRBV12-4; D assignment may be TRBD1 or TRBD2 (6 bases each). The CDR3 has 15 residues. Trimming shortened V by 7 bases and J by 4 bases, and 14 bases separated the two germline ends. Here the CDR3 DNA reads TGTGCCAGCAACCTGGGGGCGGGGGGGGCCAACGTCCTGACTTTC. Protein: CASNLGAGGANVLTF.

This clonotype has just a few counts. The chain has TRBV28 and TRBJ2-1; 7 positions agree with TRBD1. V shed 4 bases, J shed 4 bases, and the junction held 10 bases outside the gene matches. The germline V gene encodes CDR1 MDHEN and CDR2 SYDVKM. The CDR3 is 16 residues long. DNA for the CDR3: TGTGCCAGCAGTTCCACGACAGGGCGCTTGTACAATGAGCAGTTCTTC. It is translated as CASSSTTGRLYNEQFF.

In this sample, this clonotype turned up many times. The V gene is TRBV5-1, the J gene TRBJ2-7, with 9 bases fitting TRBD1. CDR1 and CDR2 from the germline V gene are SGHRS and YFSETQ. V shed 4 bases, J shed 7 bases, and the junction held 6 bases outside the gene matches. The CDR3 sequence is 13 residues long. The CDR3 here is CASSQGQGWEQYF. CDR3 nucleotide sequence: TGCGCCAGCAGCCAGGGACAGGGATGGGAGCAGTACTTC.

For this clonotype: One junction end does not reproduce the germline sequence, and a read error may be involved. The chain carries TRBV6-5 and TRBJ2-5; 10 positions agree with TRBD1. The CDR3 extends over 16 amino acids. Germline CDR1 MNHEY, CDR2 SVGAGI. CDR3 bases: TGTGCCAGCGGTTACCACCGGGACAGGGGTGGGGAGACCCAATACTTC. Translated: CASGYHRDRGGETQYF.

The chain has TRBV20-1 and TRBJ2-3; 9 bases align to TRBD2. Trimming removed 1 base from V and 8 bases from J; junction bases left unmatched: 10. CDR1 is DFQATT, CDR2 SNEGSKA, per germline (reference sequence). The CDR3 totals 15 residues. The CDR3 loop reads CSARGSEGLASTQYF. The CDR3 DNA is TGCAGTGCTAGAGGAAGTGAGGGACTAGCAAGTACGCAGTATTTT.

Regarding this clonotype: A clone one base away is much larger, so this may be a read error. The chain is built from TRBV20-1 and TRBJ2-5, with 11 bases that match TRBD1. Germline V gene sequence: CDR1 DFQATT, CDR2 SNEGSKA (reference sequence). The CDR3 contains 13 residues. CDR3 in amino acids: CRATRTGGETQYF. CDR3 nucleotide sequence: TGCAGGGCTACCCGGACAGGGGGCGAGACCCAGTACTTC.

V and J are TRBV6-2 or TRBV6-3 and TRBJ2-4, with 8 bases aligning to TRBD2. Germline V gene lookup returns CDR1 MNHEY and CDR2 SVGEGT. Trimming took 5 bases from V and 9 from J; bases not matched to a gene: 12. This CDR3 spans 15 amino acids. The CDR3 reads CASSRGGASSFIQYF. In DNA form, the CDR3 reads TGTGCCAGCAGTCGGGGGGGGGCCTCCTCATTCATTCAGTACTTC.

A few counts support this clonotype. The gene calls are TRBV20-1 and TRBJ2-5; D may be TRBD2 (5 bases). The germline CDR1 and CDR2 sequences are DFQATT and SNEGSKA (reference sequence). Deletions cut 3 bases from V and 5 bases from J, with 19 bases between. There are 15 residues in the CDR3. CDR3 amino acids: CSASPLAGAGETQYF. In DNA, the CDR3 is TGCAGTGCTAGCCCCCTGGCGGGCGCGGGTGAGACCCAGTACTTC.

Of note for this clonotype: No conserved phenylalanine or tryptophan ends this CDR3, so it is likely a read error. This rearrangement joins TRBV6-1 to TRBJ1-6; D might be TRBD1 (5 bases). The ends were cut back, 11 bases at V and 0 bases at J, with 11 bases in the middle. The CDR3 is made up of 14 amino acids. Germline-derived CDR1 and CDR2 are MNHNS and SASEGT. The CDR3 spells CAVGRSSYNSPLHL. CDR3 bases: TGTGCCGTGGGGCGGAGCTCCTATAATTCACCCCTCCACTTA.

As for this clonotype: Possible read error: a much larger clone is one base away. The chain uses TRBV20-1 and TRBJ2-7, with D unresolved. Germline V gene sequence: CDR1 DFQATT, CDR2 SNEGSKA (reference sequence). This CDR3 comprises 13 residues. The CDR3 nucleotides read TGCAATGCTACCGACGGTTTTACCTACGAGCAGTACTTC. It yields the protein CNATDGFTYEQYF.

In the case of this clonotype: The CDR3 does not end in the conserved phenylalanine or tryptophan, so this is likely a read error. V is TRBV4-1 and J is TRBJ1-5; TRBD1 is a possible D gene (6 bases). CDR3 length: 14 residues. CDR1 MGHRA and CDR2 YSYEKL come from the germline V gene. The CDR3 loop is CASSQEQGNRPQHS. CDR3 sequence (DNA): TGCGCCAGCAGCCAAGAACAGGGTAATCGGCCCCAGCATTCT.

At least ten counts were recorded for this clonotype. The V and J genes are TRBV6-5 and TRBJ1-2, with D perhaps matching TRBD1 (6 bases). The CDR3 runs to 14 residues. Looked up from germline, CDR1 is MNHEY and CDR2 is SVGAGI. The V gene lost 2 bases and the J gene lost 4 bases, with 11 bases spanning the gap. CDR3 in DNA: TGTGCCAGCAGTTACGGGGGGGCGGGCTATGGCTACACCTTC. Translated, it gives CASSYGGAGYGYTF.

The count of this clonotype is one. This chain links TRBV12-3 or TRBV12-4 with TRBJ2-4, with a tentative D call TRBD1 (7 bases). V was clipped by 5 bases and J by 6 bases, with 17 bases between them. This CDR3 spans 15 amino acids. Here the CDR3 DNA reads TGTGCCAGCAGTAGTAGCAGGGGGGCCGGAAACATTCAGTACTTC. Protein product: CASSSSRGAGNIQYF.

This clonotype was counted a few times. The chain uses TRBV28 and TRBJ2-7; D is unclear. V lost 7 bases, J lost 0 bases, and 13 bases lay in between. Per the germline V gene, CDR1 is MDHEN and CDR2 is SYDVKM. The CDR3 totals 14 residues. CDR3 sequence (DNA): TGTGCCAGCACCCGGGCAGGTCTCTCCTACGAGCAGTACTTC. Protein product: CASTRAGLSYEQYF.

Notes on this clonotype: One junction end disagrees with the germline gene, perhaps due to a read error. The rearrangement uses TRBV12-3 or TRBV12-4 and TRBJ2-3; the D call may be TRBD1 or TRBD2 (5 bases each). This CDR3 region has 16 residues. The CDR3 DNA reads as TGTGCCAGCAGCGTGCGACACGGGGCGCTTTCAAATACGCACTATTTT. Its translation: CASSVRHGALSNTHYF.

A remark on this clonotype: The junction differs from germline at one of its ends, possibly a read error. The chain is built from TRBV7-2 and TRBJ2-1; D not certain. Germline-derived CDR1 and CDR2 are SGHTA and FQGNSA. The CDR3 loop spans 12 amino acids. The CDR3: CAISLGRNEQFF. In DNA, the CDR3 is TGTGCCATCAGCTTAGGAAGGAATGAGCAGTTCTTC.